This is a list of T cell receptor beta chains from one sample in a study of cytomegalovirus exposure and HLA in healthy donors. Measured with immunoSEQ multiplex PCR; TCRdb has only the in-frame clones, and not every one. The table has approximately 130,000 clones, around 77% seen once. Sequencing was carried out using PBMCs. The receptors were gathered from a man aged 45 to 65 in good health and CMV-seronegative. Each CDR3 is given with its conserved first and last residue. The D gene is left open where the match is weak. Clone sizes are given selectively: once, few, many, or a class where the clone is expanded.

V gene	J gene	clone size	D gene	CDR3 DNA	CDR3 protein
TRBV6-5	TRBJ1-5	.	TRBD1	TGTGCCAGTAAAAGGACAGGCGATAGCAATCAGCCCCAGCATTTT	CASKRTGDSNQPQHF
TRBV28	TRBJ2-3	.	TRBD2	TGTGCCAGCAGTTTTGTGAATCTAGCGGGAGGTTTCACAGATACGCAGTATTTT	CASSFVNLAGGFTDTQYF
TRBV10-1	TRBJ2-7	.	.	TGCGCCAGCAGTAATGGAGGGGTAGGTTCCTACGAGCAGTACTTC	CASSNGGVGSYEQYF
TRBV7-2	TRBJ2-7	.	.	TGTGCCAGCAGCTTAGTGGGGGGCTACGAGCAGTACTTC	CASSLVGGYEQYF
TRBV19	TRBJ2-3	.	TRBD2	TGTGCCAGTAGTAGGCTAGCGGGAGGTACTAGCACAGATACGCAGTATTTT	CASSRLAGGTSTDTQYF
TRBV28	TRBJ2-7	.	.	TGTGCCAGCAGTTTAATGGCCGAGCAGTACTTC	CASSLMAEQYF
TRBV30	TRBJ2-7	.	TRBD2	TGTGCCTGGGAGAGACTAGCGGGAGGGACCGAGCAGTACTTC	CAWERLAGGTEQYF
TRBV7-2	TRBJ2-7	.	.	TGTGCCAGCAGCTTAAACGGGTACGAGCAGTACTTC	CASSLNGYEQYF
TRBV5-4	TRBJ2-7	.	.	TGTGCCAGCAGGGAGAGGGAGAGAAACGACGAGCAGTACTTC	CASRERERNDEQYF
TRBV30	TRBJ2-7	.	.	TGTGCCTGGAGTGTCCCTACCAGACTGGCGACCTACGAGCAGTACTTC	CAWSVPTRLATYEQYF
TRBV25-1	TRBJ2-1	.	TRBD2	TGTGCCAGCAGTGTCGGGACTAGCGCTATCCATGAGCAGTTCTTC	CASSVGTSAIHEQFF
TRBV28	TRBJ2-5	.	TRBD2	TGTGCCAGTGGGACTACACAAGAGACCCAGTACTTC	CASGTTQETQYF
TRBV7-2	TRBJ2-1	.	.	TGTGCCAGCAGCGCTGACAATTACGGGGGTGAGCAGTTCTTC	CASSADNYGGEQFF
TRBV29-1	TRBJ2-5	.	.	TGCAGCGTCAGGGCACGTGAGACCCAGTACTTC	CSVRARETQYF
TRBV28	TRBJ1-2	.	TRBD1	TGTGCCAGCAGTCCCCCCGACAGGGGGCAGGGCTACACCTTC	CASSPPDRGQGYTF
TRBV27	TRBJ1-4	few	TRBD1	TGTGCCAGCAGTTCTCTCGGGACAGGCCCTAATGAAAAACTGTTTTTT	CASSSLGTGPNEKLFF
TRBV19	TRBJ1-5	.	TRBD1	TGTGCCAGTAGTAACAGGGGGGGCAATCAGCCCCAGCATTTT	CASSNRGGNQPQHF
TRBV6-5	TRBJ1-2	.	TRBD1	TGTGCCAGCAGGAGAGACAGGGATGACTATGGCTACACCTTC	CASRRDRDDYGYTF
TRBV29-1	TRBJ1-3	.	.	TGCAGCGTCGCCATCACAACAGGCTCTGGAAACACCATATATTTT	CSVAITTGSGNTIYF
TRBV6-6	TRBJ2-3	.	.	TGTGCCAGCAGTTATGGCAGGGCGGATACGCAGTATTTT	CASSYGRADTQYF
TRBV9	TRBJ2-5	.	.	TGTGCCAGCAGCACCACCCAGGGGACGTTCCAAGAGACCCAGTACTTC	CASSTTQGTFQETQYF
TRBV14	TRBJ1-2	.	.	TGTGCCAGCAGCCCCGCGGAGGGGATCTATGGCTACACCTTC	CASSPAEGIYGYTF
TRBV19	TRBJ2-1	.	.	TGTGCCAGTAGTTTACTACCCCCCCACAATGAGCAGTTCTTC	CASSLLPPHNEQFF
TRBV6-1	TRBJ1-2	few	TRBD1	TGTGCCAGCAGTGAATTCAAGGGACAGGGCTACACCTTC	CASSEFKGQGYTF
TRBV16	TRBJ2-3	.	.	TGTGCCAGCAGCCAATCGACTACACGAGATACGCAGTATTTT	CASSQSTTRDTQYF
TRBV5-1	TRBJ2-7	.	TRBD1	TGCGCCAGCAGCTTTGGGACAGGGCGATCCTACGAGCAGTACTTC	CASSFGTGRSYEQYF
TRBV18	TRBJ2-7	few	.	TGTGCCAGCTCACCACCCGTGCGGGGACGCGACGAGCAGTACTTC	CASSPPVRGRDEQYF
TRBV5-1	TRBJ2-7	.	.	TGCGCCAGCAGCTTCAACTCCTACGAGCAGTACTTC	CASSFNSYEQYF
TRBV19	TRBJ2-3	.	TRBD2	TGTGCCAGTAGCCTACACCTAGCGGGAGGGTCCACGCTCACGCAGTATTTT	CASSLHLAGGSTLTQYF
TRBV28	TRBJ2-7	.	TRBD2	TGTGCCAGCACCCAGGGGGGACTAGCGGGAAACTACGAGCAGTACTTC	CASTQGGLAGNYEQYF
TRBV2	TRBJ1-4	.	TRBD1	TGTGCCAGAGGACAGGGTAATGAAAAACTGTTTTTT	CARGQGNEKLFF
TRBV28	TRBJ1-5	few	.	TGTGCCAGCCGTCAAACAGGGAAAGGGACCAATCAGCCCCAGCATTTT	CASRQTGKGTNQPQHF
TRBV2	TRBJ2-5	.	TRBD2	TGTGCCACCGCGGGAGGGCCGGTCGAGACCCAGTACTTC	CATAGGPVETQYF
TRBV4-3	TRBJ1-2	.	TRBD1	TGCGCCAGCAGCCAAGTTCCAGGGGGTAACTATGGCTACACCTTC	CASSQVPGGNYGYTF
TRBV7-2	TRBJ2-2	.	TRBD2	TGTGCCAGCAGCTTGGGTAGCGGGAGTAGTACCGGGGAGCTGTTTTTT	CASSLGSGSSTGELFF
TRBV10-2	TRBJ2-7	few	TRBD1	TGCGCCAGCAGTGACCGGGACAGGGTCCTCTACGAGCAGTACTTC	CASSDRDRVLYEQYF
TRBV7-9	TRBJ1-1	.	.	TGTGCCAGCAGCTTAGTTCAAGCGAACACTGAAGCTTTCTTT	CASSLVQANTEAFF
TRBV19	TRBJ2-1	.	.	TGTGCCAGTAGTATTGCAGGGCCCAGCAATGAGCAGTTCTTC	CASSIAGPSNEQFF
TRBV30	TRBJ1-5	medium-sized	.	TGTGCCTGGAGTGTAATCAGAATCAATCAGCCCCAGCATTTT	CAWSVIRINQPQHF
TRBV28	TRBJ1-5	few	.	TGTGCCAGCAGTGTAACAGGGTTAGGCAATCAGCCCCAGCATTTT	CASSVTGLGNQPQHF
TRBV6-4	TRBJ2-5	.	.	TGTGCCAGCAGTCAAGGACAAGGGGAGACCCAGTACTTC	CASSQGQGETQYF
TRBV5-4	TRBJ2-7	.	TRBD2	TGTGCCAGCAGCTTGGGGGGGGCGGGAGGGCGGAGCGAGCAGTACTTC	CASSLGGAGGRSEQYF
TRBV28	TRBJ2-7	once	.	TGTGCCAGCAGGGCCCGGGACACCAACTACGAGCAGTACTTC	CASRARDTNYEQYF
TRBV29-1	TRBJ2-1	once	TRBD2	TGCAGCGTTGAGGCTAGCGGTAACAATGAGCAGTTCTTC	CSVEASGNNEQFF
TRBV10-3	TRBJ1-3	few	.	TGTGCCATCAGTGAACCCGGGTACACCATATATTTT	CAISEPGYTIYF
TRBV29-1	TRBJ2-2	.	TRBD2	TGCAGCTCGACTAGCGGGACACAAGGGGAGCTGTTTTTT	CSSTSGTQGELFF
TRBV9	TRBJ2-1	.	TRBD2	TGTGCCAGCAGCGTAGGGCGGGAGGGCTACAATGAGCAGTTCTTC	CASSVGREGYNEQFF
TRBV6-1	TRBJ1-2	once	TRBD1	TGTGCCAGCAGTTCCCGACAGGGGATCGGCTATGGCTACACCTTC	CASSSRQGIGYGYTF
TRBV18	TRBJ2-1	.	TRBD2	TGTGCCAGCTCACCCTCCAGCGGGAGGCTGTCGGTCAATGAGCAGTTCTTC	CASSPSSGRLSVNEQFF
TRBV4-1	TRBJ2-5	.	TRBD1	TGCGCCAGCAGCCAAGCGACAGGGGGGGAGACCCAGTACTTC	CASSQATGGETQYF
TRBV5-4	TRBJ1-4	.	.	TGTGCCAGCAGCTCGCAGGCTCCTAATGAAAAACTGTTTTTT	CASSSQAPNEKLFF
TRBV18	TRBJ2-2	.	.	TGTGCCAGCTCATTTGACTTCACCACCGGGGAGCTGTTTTTT	CASSFDFTTGELFF
TRBV6-5	TRBJ1-5	.	TRBD1	TGTGCCACCAGACAGGGCCTTAATCAGCCCCAGCATTTT	CATRQGLNQPQHF
TRBV5-1	TRBJ2-5	.	.	TGCGCCAGCAGCGGGGGGGACACAGGGCCTGAGACCCAGTACTTC	CASSGGDTGPETQYF
TRBV2	TRBJ1-2	.	.	TGTGCCAGCAGTGAGGACAGCGCGGCTAACTATGGCTACACCTTC	CASSEDSAANYGYTF